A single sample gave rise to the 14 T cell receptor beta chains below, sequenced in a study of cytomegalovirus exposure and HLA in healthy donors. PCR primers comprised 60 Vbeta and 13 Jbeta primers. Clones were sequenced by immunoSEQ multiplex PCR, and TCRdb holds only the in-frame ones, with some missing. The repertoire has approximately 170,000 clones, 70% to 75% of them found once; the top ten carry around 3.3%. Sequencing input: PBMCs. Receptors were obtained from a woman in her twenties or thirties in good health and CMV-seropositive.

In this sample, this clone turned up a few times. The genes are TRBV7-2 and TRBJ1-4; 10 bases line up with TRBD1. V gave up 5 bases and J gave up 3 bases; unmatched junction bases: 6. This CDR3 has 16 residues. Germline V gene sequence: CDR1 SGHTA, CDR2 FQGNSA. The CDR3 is CASSRQGARANEKLFF. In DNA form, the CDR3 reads TGTGCCAGCAGCAGACAGGGGGCGCGGGCTAATGAAAAACTGTTTTTT.

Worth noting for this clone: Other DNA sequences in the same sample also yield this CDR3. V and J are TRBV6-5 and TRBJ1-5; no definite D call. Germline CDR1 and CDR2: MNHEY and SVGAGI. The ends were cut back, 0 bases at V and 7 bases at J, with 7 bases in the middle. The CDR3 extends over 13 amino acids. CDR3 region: CASSYSRGQPQHF. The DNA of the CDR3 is TGTGCCAGCAGTTACTCGAGAGGGCAGCCCCAGCATTTT.

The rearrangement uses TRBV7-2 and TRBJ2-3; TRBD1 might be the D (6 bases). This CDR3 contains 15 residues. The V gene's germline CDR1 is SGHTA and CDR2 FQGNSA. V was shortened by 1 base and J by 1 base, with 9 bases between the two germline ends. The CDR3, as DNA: TGTGCCAGCAGCTTAGGGGGGCAGGGCACAGATACGCAGTATTTT. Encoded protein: CASSLGGQGTDTQYF.

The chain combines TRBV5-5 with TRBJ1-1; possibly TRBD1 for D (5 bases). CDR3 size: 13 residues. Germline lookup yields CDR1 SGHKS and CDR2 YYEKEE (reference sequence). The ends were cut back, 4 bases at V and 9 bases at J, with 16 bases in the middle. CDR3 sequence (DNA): TGTGCCAGCAGCCTCAGGGAGGGCGGAAAAGCTTTCTTT. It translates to CASSLREGGKAFF.

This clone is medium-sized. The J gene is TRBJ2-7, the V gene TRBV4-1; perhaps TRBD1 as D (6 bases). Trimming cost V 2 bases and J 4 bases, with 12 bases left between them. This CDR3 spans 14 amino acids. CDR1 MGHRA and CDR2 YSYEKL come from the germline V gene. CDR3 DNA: TGCGCCAGCAGCCAACCGACACAGGGTTACGAGCAGTACTTC. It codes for CASSQPTQGYEQYF.

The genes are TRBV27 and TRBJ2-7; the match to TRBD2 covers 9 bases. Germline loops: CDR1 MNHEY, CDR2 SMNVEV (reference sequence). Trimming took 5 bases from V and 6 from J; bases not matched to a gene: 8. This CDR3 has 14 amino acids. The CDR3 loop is CASSLSGRMGEQYF. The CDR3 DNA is TGTGCCAGCAGTCTTAGCGGGAGAATGGGCGAGCAGTACTTC.

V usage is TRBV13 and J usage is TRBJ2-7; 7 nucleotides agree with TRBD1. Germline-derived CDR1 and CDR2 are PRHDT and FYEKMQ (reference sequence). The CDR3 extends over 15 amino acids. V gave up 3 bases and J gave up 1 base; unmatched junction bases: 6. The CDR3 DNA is TGTGCCAGCAGCTTTACAGGGGACCCGTCCTACGAGCAGTACTTC. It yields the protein CASSFTGDPSYEQYF.

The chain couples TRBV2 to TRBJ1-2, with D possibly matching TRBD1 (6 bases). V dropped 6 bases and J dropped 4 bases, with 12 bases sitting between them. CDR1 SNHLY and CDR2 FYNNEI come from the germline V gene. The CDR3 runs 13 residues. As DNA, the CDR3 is TGTGCCAGCAGCATACAGGGCGCCTATGGCTACACCTTC. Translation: CASSIQGAYGYTF.

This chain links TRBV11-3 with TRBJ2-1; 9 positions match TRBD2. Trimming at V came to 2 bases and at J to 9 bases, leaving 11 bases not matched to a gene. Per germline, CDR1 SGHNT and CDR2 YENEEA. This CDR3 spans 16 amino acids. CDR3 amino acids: CASSLTGLALGSEQFF. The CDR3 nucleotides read TGTGCCAGCAGCTTAACGGGACTAGCTTTGGGTTCTGAGCAGTTCTTC.

In DNA, the CDR3 is TGTGCCAGCAGCACTCCCCCGACAGGGGAAGAGCAGTTCTTC. This sequence encodes CASSTPPTGEEQFF. This rearrangement joins TRBV7-9 to TRBJ2-1, with 8 bases aligning to TRBD1. Germline V gene data show CDR1 as SEHNR and CDR2 as FQNEAQ (reference sequence). CDR3 length: 14 residues. The J segment lost 10 bases and the V segment lost 5 bases, leaving 10 bases of the junction unmatched.

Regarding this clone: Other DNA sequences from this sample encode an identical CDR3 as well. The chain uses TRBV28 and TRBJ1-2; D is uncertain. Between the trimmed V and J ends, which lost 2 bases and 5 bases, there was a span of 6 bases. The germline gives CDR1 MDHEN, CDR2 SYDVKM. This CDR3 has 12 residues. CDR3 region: CASSLEGYGYTF. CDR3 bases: TGTGCCAGCAGTTTAGAGGGTTATGGCTACACCTTC.

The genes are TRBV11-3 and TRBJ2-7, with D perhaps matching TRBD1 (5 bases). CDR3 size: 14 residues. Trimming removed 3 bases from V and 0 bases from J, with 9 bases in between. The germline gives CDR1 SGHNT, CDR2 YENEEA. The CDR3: CASSLGRNSYEQYF. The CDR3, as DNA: TGTGCCAGCAGCTTGGGGCGGAACTCCTACGAGCAGTACTTC.

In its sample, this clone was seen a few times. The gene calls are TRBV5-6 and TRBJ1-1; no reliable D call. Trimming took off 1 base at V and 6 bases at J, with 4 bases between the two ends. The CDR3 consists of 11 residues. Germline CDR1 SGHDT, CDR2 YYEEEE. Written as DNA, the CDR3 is TGTGCCAGCAGCTTGCAGGCTGAAGCTTTCTTT. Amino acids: CASSLQAEAFF.

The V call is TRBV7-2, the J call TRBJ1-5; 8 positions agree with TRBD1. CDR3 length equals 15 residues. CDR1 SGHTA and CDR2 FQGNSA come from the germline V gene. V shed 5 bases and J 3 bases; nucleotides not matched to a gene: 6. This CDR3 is CASSRQGSVNQPQHF. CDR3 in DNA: TGTGCCAGCAGCCGACAGGGGTCGGTCAATCAGCCCCAGCATTTT.